Listed below are T cell receptor beta chains from one sample, sequenced in a study of shared clonotypes between healthy human individuals. Using immunoSEQ multiplex PCR, the repertoire was profiled, and TCRdb retains in-frame clones only, with some absent. The sample lists fewer than 200,000 clones; 65% to 80% were seen once. The sample was memory CD4+ T cells sorted from blood. The receptors were gathered from a man in his thirties or forties in good health. The CDR3 runs from the conserved cysteine through the conserved F or W. D genes are given only for firm matches. For some rows the clone size is stated as once, few or many, or as a class when expanded; others skip it.

j_gene: TRBJ2-1
abundance: NA
v_gene: TRBV20-1
d_gene: NA
CDR3aa: CSAPDRYEQFF
CDR3nt: TGCAGTGCCCCGGATCGGTATGAGCAGTTCTTC

j_gene: TRBJ2-5
abundance: NA
v_gene: TRBV5-1
d_gene: NA
CDR3aa: CASAMGTQGETQYF
CDR3nt: TGCGCCAGTGCGATGGGCACCCAGGGGGAGACCCAGTACTTC

j_gene: TRBJ2-5
abundance: NA
v_gene: TRBV30
d_gene: NA
CDR3aa: CAWALQGGVETQYF
CDR3nt: TGTGCCTGGGCATTACAGGGAGGAGTAGAGACCCAGTACTTC

j_gene: TRBJ1-2
abundance: few
v_gene: TRBV10-3
d_gene: NA
CDR3aa: CAISEDGNYGYTF
CDR3nt: TGTGCCATCAGTGAGGACGGAAACTATGGCTACACCTTC

j_gene: TRBJ2-5
abundance: NA
v_gene: TRBV6-5
d_gene: NA
CDR3aa: CASSSTQETQYF
CDR3nt: TGTGCCAGCAGTTCCACCCAAGAGACCCAGTACTTC

j_gene: TRBJ2-2
abundance: NA
v_gene: TRBV18
d_gene: NA
CDR3aa: CASSPPLSGELFF
CDR3nt: TGTGCCAGCTCACCACCTCTATCCGGGGAGCTGTTTTTT

j_gene: TRBJ2-5
abundance: NA
v_gene: TRBV28
d_gene: NA
CDR3aa: CASSPWGQTQYF
CDR3nt: TGTGCCAGCAGCCCGTGGGGGCAGACCCAGTACTTC

j_gene: TRBJ2-1
abundance: NA
v_gene: TRBV18
d_gene: NA
CDR3aa: CASSPILARNEQFF
CDR3nt: TGTGCCAGCTCACCAATCCTAGCTCGTAATGAGCAGTTCTTC

j_gene: TRBJ1-1
abundance: NA
v_gene: TRBV5-1
d_gene: NA
CDR3aa: CASSLAQSNTEAFF
CDR3nt: TGCGCCAGCAGCTTGGCACAGTCGAACACTGAAGCTTTCTTT

j_gene: TRBJ1-1
abundance: many
v_gene: TRBV7-2
d_gene: NA
CDR3aa: CASSLVALNTEAFF
CDR3nt: TGTGCCAGCAGCTTGGTTGCGCTGAACACTGAAGCTTTCTTT

j_gene: TRBJ2-7
abundance: NA
v_gene: TRBV25-1
d_gene: TRBD1
CDR3aa: CASSATSDRGEQYF
CDR3nt: TGTGCCAGCAGTGCCACCTCGGACAGGGGGGAGCAGTACTTC

j_gene: TRBJ1-5
abundance: NA
v_gene: TRBV21-1
d_gene: NA
CDR3aa: CASSKGQGFQPQHF
CDR3nt: TGTGCCAGCAGCAAAGGACAGGGGTTTCAGCCCCAGCATTTT

j_gene: TRBJ2-7
abundance: many
v_gene: TRBV11-2
d_gene: TRBD2
CDR3aa: CASKPLAGPYEQYF
CDR3nt: TGTGCCAGCAAACCACTAGCGGGACCCTACGAGCAGTACTTC

j_gene: TRBJ2-7
abundance: NA
v_gene: TRBV28
d_gene: TRBD2
CDR3aa: CASSTSLGRAEYEQYF
CDR3nt: TGTGCCAGCAGTACCTCGCTAGGGAGGGCCGAGTACGAGCAGTACTTC

j_gene: TRBJ2-5
abundance: few
v_gene: TRBV7-2
d_gene: NA
CDR3aa: CASSPGSSWVAQYF
CDR3nt: TGTGCCAGCAGCCCGGGCAGTTCCTGGGTGGCCCAGTACTTC

j_gene: TRBJ2-7
abundance: NA
v_gene: TRBV10-3
d_gene: NA
CDR3aa: CAIKNRKEDEQYF
CDR3nt: TGTGCCATCAAAAACAGGAAGGAAGACGAGCAGTACTTC

j_gene: TRBJ2-3
abundance: few
v_gene: TRBV5-1
d_gene: NA
CDR3aa: CASSLEGGSTDTQYF
CDR3nt: TGCGCCAGCAGCTTGGAGGGCGGGAGCACAGATACGCAGTATTTT

j_gene: TRBJ2-5
abundance: NA
v_gene: TRBV5-6
d_gene: TRBD1
CDR3aa: CASSSGQGRETQYF
CDR3nt: TGTGCCAGCAGCTCCGGACAGGGGAGAGAGACCCAGTACTTC

j_gene: TRBJ2-7
abundance: few
v_gene: TRBV5-1
d_gene: NA
CDR3aa: CASSPREWTDEQYF
CDR3nt: TGCGCCAGCAGCCCACGGGAGTGGACAGACGAGCAGTACTTC

j_gene: TRBJ2-7
abundance: many
v_gene: TRBV29-1
d_gene: NA
CDR3aa: CSASRGVTYEQYF
CDR3nt: TGCAGCGCTTCGAGAGGAGTAACCTACGAGCAGTACTTC

j_gene: TRBJ2-1
abundance: NA
v_gene: TRBV7-3
d_gene: NA
CDR3aa: CASSLRGASSEQFF
CDR3nt: TGTGCCAGCAGCTTGAGGGGGGCCAGTAGTGAGCAGTTCTTC

j_gene: TRBJ2-3
abundance: once
v_gene: TRBV10-1
d_gene: NA
CDR3aa: CASSEGLGAAPSTDTQYF
CDR3nt: TGCGCCAGCAGCGAGGGGTTAGGCGCGGCACCCTCCACAGATACGCAGTATTTT

j_gene: TRBJ2-1
abundance: few
v_gene: TRBV28
d_gene: NA
CDR3aa: CASSPDSREQFF
CDR3nt: TGTGCCAGCAGTCCTGATTCAAGGGAGCAGTTCTTC

j_gene: TRBJ1-3
abundance: many
v_gene: TRBV6-1
d_gene: NA
CDR3aa: CASSDLEPDSGNTIYF
CDR3nt: TGTGCCAGCAGTGATCTAGAGCCGGACTCTGGAAACACCATATATTTT

j_gene: TRBJ2-3
abundance: NA
v_gene: TRBV6-1
d_gene: TRBD2
CDR3aa: CASSVVAGDADTQYF
CDR3nt: TGTGCCAGCAGTGTAGTAGCGGGAGATGCAGATACGCAGTATTTT

j_gene: TRBJ1-1
abundance: NA
v_gene: TRBV29-1
d_gene: TRBD1
CDR3aa: CSVVKTGVGTEAFF
CDR3nt: TGCAGCGTTGTTAAGACAGGGGTGGGCACTGAAGCTTTCTTT

j_gene: TRBJ2-5
abundance: NA
v_gene: TRBV10-3
d_gene: TRBD2
CDR3aa: CAISGGTSATQETQYF
CDR3nt: TGTGCCATCAGTGGGGGGACTAGCGCTACTCAAGAGACCCAGTACTTC

j_gene: TRBJ2-5
abundance: few
v_gene: TRBV7-8
d_gene: NA
CDR3aa: CASIREPGMGTQYF
CDR3nt: TGTGCCAGCATCCGAGAACCGGGAATGGGGACCCAGTACTTC

j_gene: TRBJ2-7
abundance: NA
v_gene: TRBV6-1
d_gene: TRBD1
CDR3aa: CASSEGQGTYEQYF
CDR3nt: TGTGCCAGCAGTGAAGGACAGGGCACCTACGAGCAGTACTTC

j_gene: TRBJ2-3
abundance: NA
v_gene: TRBV29-1
d_gene: NA
CDR3aa: CSVMSADTQYF
CDR3nt: TGCAGCGTTATGTCGGCAGATACGCAGTATTTT

j_gene: TRBJ2-5
abundance: NA
v_gene: TRBV5-1
d_gene: TRBD2
CDR3aa: CASIPNSGGGETQYF
CDR3nt: TGCGCCAGCATACCCAACAGTGGGGGAGGGGAGACCCAGTACTTC

j_gene: TRBJ1-1
abundance: NA
v_gene: TRBV5-1
d_gene: NA
CDR3aa: CASSLAGDSTEAFF
CDR3nt: TGCGCCAGCAGCTTGGCCGGGGATTCCACTGAAGCTTTCTTT

j_gene: TRBJ1-3
abundance: once
v_gene: TRBV30
d_gene: NA
CDR3aa: CAWSVGQPSSGNTIYF
CDR3nt: TGTGCCTGGAGTGTAGGGCAGCCGAGCTCTGGAAACACCATATATTTT

j_gene: TRBJ1-1
abundance: NA
v_gene: TRBV18
d_gene: NA
CDR3aa: CASSPFEDSGAFF
CDR3nt: TGTGCCAGCTCACCTTTCGAGGATTCGGGAGCTTTCTTT

j_gene: TRBJ2-5
abundance: once
v_gene: TRBV12-5
d_gene: NA
CDR3aa: CASAEREETQYF
CDR3nt: TGTGCTAGTGCCGAGCGGGAAGAGACCCAGTACTTC

j_gene: TRBJ2-3
abundance: NA
v_gene: TRBV7-2
d_gene: TRBD2
CDR3aa: CASSLQAQRERGTQYF
CDR3nt: TGTGCCAGCAGTTTACAGGCCCAGCGGGAGCGAGGTACGCAGTATTTT

j_gene: TRBJ2-1
abundance: NA
v_gene: TRBV6-5
d_gene: TRBD2
CDR3aa: CASSLVAGGNEQFF
CDR3nt: TGTGCCAGCAGTTTGGTAGCGGGGGGGAATGAGCAGTTCTTC

j_gene: TRBJ2-1
abundance: NA
v_gene: TRBV5-5
d_gene: NA
CDR3aa: CASSLIHEQFF
CDR3nt: TGTGCCAGCAGCTTGATCCATGAGCAGTTCTTC

j_gene: TRBJ2-1
abundance: few
v_gene: TRBV7-2
d_gene: TRBD2
CDR3aa: CASSLGLAYNEQFF
CDR3nt: TGTGCCAGCAGCCTAGGACTAGCCTACAATGAGCAGTTCTTC

j_gene: TRBJ2-3
abundance: NA
v_gene: TRBV4-3
d_gene: TRBD2
CDR3aa: CASSQDRGGSTDTQYF
CDR3nt: TGCGCCAGCAGCCAAGATCGCGGGGGAAGCACAGATACGCAGTATTTT

j_gene: TRBJ2-1
abundance: NA
v_gene: TRBV20-1
d_gene: NA
CDR3aa: CSAARGTEQFF
CDR3nt: TGCAGTGCGGCGAGGGGGACTGAGCAGTTCTTC

j_gene: TRBJ2-7
abundance: NA
v_gene: TRBV6-1
d_gene: TRBD2
CDR3aa: CASTFRDYGDYEQYF
CDR3nt: TGTGCCAGCACTTTCCGGGACTACGGGGATTACGAGCAGTACTTC

j_gene: TRBJ2-1
abundance: NA
v_gene: TRBV6-1
d_gene: TRBD2
CDR3aa: CASSEALAGARLVEQFF
CDR3nt: TGTGCCAGCAGTGAAGCCCTAGCGGGAGCCCGGTTGGTTGAGCAGTTCTTC

j_gene: TRBJ1-5
abundance: NA
v_gene: TRBV19
d_gene: NA
CDR3aa: CASSIGNRPISNQPQHF
CDR3nt: TGTGCCAGTAGTATAGGAAACAGGCCGATATCAAATCAGCCCCAGCATTTT

j_gene: TRBJ2-1
abundance: few
v_gene: TRBV27
d_gene: NA
CDR3aa: CASSFDRQLHEQFF
CDR3nt: TGTGCCAGCAGTTTCGATCGACAGTTACATGAGCAGTTCTTC

j_gene: TRBJ1-1
abundance: NA
v_gene: TRBV29-1
d_gene: NA
CDR3aa: CSVVRFQGGTEAFF
CDR3nt: TGCAGCGTTGTGAGGTTCCAGGGCGGCACTGAAGCTTTCTTT

j_gene: TRBJ2-2
abundance: NA
v_gene: TRBV18
d_gene: TRBD1
CDR3aa: CASSPSRTGNTGELFF
CDR3nt: TGTGCCAGCTCACCTAGCCGGACAGGGAACACCGGGGAGCTGTTTTTT

j_gene: TRBJ1-2
abundance: NA
v_gene: TRBV19
d_gene: NA
CDR3aa: CASSTRGSNYGYTF
CDR3nt: TGTGCCAGTAGTACCCGAGGATCTAACTATGGCTACACCTTC